This TCR beta chain was identified in a study of T cells in Graves' hyperthyroidism and ophthalmopathy. Germline CDR1 is DFQATT and CDR2 is SNEGSKA (reference sequence). CDR3 length: 14 amino acids. V was pared by 3 bases and J by 6 bases, with 17 bases between. Study results and caveats: Clonotypes that were expanded in thyroid above 0.001 mostly appeared in blood too.

The TCR beta CDR3 regions underwent amplification using RNA transcripts as the source. TCR CDR3 underwent first-round RT-PCR with the HTBI primer set. Via MiXCR, TCRdb re-called the multiplex PCR reads, giving one row per CDR3 protein. The data contain approximately 260,000 distinct CDR3 sequences, around 15% of them seen just once; the ten biggest clones take up 30%. This clonotype was seen at least ten times. Its antigen is as yet unknown. Hyperthyroidism was newly diagnosed in patients aged 18 to 65 (duration under 2 months). Uncontrolled infection, other autoimmune disease, pregnancy or lactation barred patients from enrollment.

The clonotype originates from a woman aged 50 to 60 with Graves' hyperthyroidism that later progressed to Graves' ophthalmopathy. The chain has TRBV20-1 and TRBJ1-1; D remains unclear. Material: blood. The CDR3 DNA follows: TGCAGTGCTAGTTTTGGAGGGAGTGACGCTGAAGCTTTCTTT. As protein: CSASFGGSDAEAFF.